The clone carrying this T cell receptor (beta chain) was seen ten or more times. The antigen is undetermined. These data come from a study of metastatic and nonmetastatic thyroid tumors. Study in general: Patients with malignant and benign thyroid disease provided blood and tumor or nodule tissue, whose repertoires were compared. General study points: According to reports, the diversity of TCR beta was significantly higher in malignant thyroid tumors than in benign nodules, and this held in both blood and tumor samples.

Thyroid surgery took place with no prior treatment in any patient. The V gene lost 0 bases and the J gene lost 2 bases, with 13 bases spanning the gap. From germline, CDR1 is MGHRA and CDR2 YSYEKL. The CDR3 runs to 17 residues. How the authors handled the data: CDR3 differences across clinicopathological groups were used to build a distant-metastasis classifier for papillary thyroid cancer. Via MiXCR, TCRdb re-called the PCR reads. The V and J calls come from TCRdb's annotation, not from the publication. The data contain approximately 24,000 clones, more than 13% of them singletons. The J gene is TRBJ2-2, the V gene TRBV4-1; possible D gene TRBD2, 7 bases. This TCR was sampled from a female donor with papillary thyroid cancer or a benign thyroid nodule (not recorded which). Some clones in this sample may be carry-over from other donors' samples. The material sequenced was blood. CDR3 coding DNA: TGCGCCAGCAGCCAAGATCGAGGGGGGGCAAACACCGGGGAGCTGTTTTTT. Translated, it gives CASSQDRGGANTGELFF.